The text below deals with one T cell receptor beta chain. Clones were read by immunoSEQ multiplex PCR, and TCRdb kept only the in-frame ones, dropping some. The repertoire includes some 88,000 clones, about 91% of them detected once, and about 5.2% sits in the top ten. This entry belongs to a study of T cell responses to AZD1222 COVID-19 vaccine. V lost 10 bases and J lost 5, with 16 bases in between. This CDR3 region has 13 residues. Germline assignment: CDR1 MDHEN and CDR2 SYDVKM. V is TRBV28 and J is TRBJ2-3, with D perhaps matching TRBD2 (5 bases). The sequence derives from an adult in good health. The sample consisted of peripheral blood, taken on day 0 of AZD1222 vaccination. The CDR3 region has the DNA TGTGCCACTTGGGGAGCTACTAGAGATACGCAGTATTTT. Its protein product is CATWGATRDTQYF.